Presented here are 29 T cell receptor beta chains from one specimen sequenced in a study of T cell changes during pregnancy in multiple sclerosis. Sequencing used immunoSEQ multiplex PCR; TCRdb keeps in-frame clones, though not all of them. The sample lists almost 35,000 clones; roughly 90% were seen once. Source: CD8+ T cells from peripheral blood mononuclear cells, taken after pregnancy. These receptors came from a female donor with multiple sclerosis, enrolled in a pregnancy study.

The genes are TRBV9 and TRBJ1-1, with 9 bases identical to TRBD1. V lost 4 bases to trimming and J lost 5 bases; unmatched junction nucleotides: 6. Per the germline V gene, CDR1 is SGDLS and CDR2 is YYNGEE. The CDR3 is 14 residues long. In DNA form, the CDR3 reads TGTGCCAGCAGCCTCCGGGACAGGGAGACTGAAGCTTTCTTT. Amino acids: CASSLRDRETEAFF. Full variable domain (missing parts from reference TRBV9 and TRBJ1-1): DSGVTQTPKHLITATGQRVTLRCSPRSGDLSVYWYQQSLDQGLQFLIQYYNGEERAKGNILERFSAQQFPDLHSELNLSSLELGDSALYFCASSLRDRETEAFFGQGTRLTVV.

This chain links TRBV2 with TRBJ2-3; no definite D call. The CDR3 length is 17 residues. The V end lost 7 bases, the J end lost 2 bases, and 22 bases lay between the germline ends. Germline CDR1 reads SNHLY; CDR2 reads FYNNEI. CDR3: CASTPFRGAPTTDTQYF. DNA for the CDR3: TGTGCCAGCACTCCTTTTAGAGGAGCGCCAACCACAGATACGCAGTATTTT. The variable domain in full, with the rest retrieved from reference TRBV2 and TRBJ2-3, is EPEVTQTPSHQVTQMGQEVILRCVPISNHLYFYWYRQILGQKVEFLVSFYNNEISEKSEIFDDQFSVERPDGSNFTLKIRSTKLEDSAMYFCASTPFRGAPTTDTQYFGPGTRLTVL.

This clone was detected once. The V gene is TRBV6-5, the J gene TRBJ1-6, with 10 bases fitting TRBD1. Trimming took 4 bases from V and 10 from J; bases not matched to a gene: 7. Germline V gives CDR1 MNHEY, CDR2 SVGAGI. CDR3 length: 15 amino acids. The CDR3 region has the DNA TGTGCCAGCAGTTCCCGGACAGGGGGGGAATCACCCCTCCACTTT. It is translated as CASSSRTGGESPLHF.

J is TRBJ2-3 and V is TRBV9, with 7 bases fitting TRBD2. Germline V gene lookup returns CDR1 SGDLS and CDR2 YYNGEE. V lost 5 bases and J lost 2; bases outside the gene matches: 5. This CDR3 comprises 14 residues. The CDR3 sequence is CASSTSGVTDTQYF. The DNA for the CDR3 is TGTGCCAGCAGTACGAGCGGGGTCACAGATACGCAGTATTTT.

CDR3 DNA: TGTGCCAGCAAGGACAGGGGGGGTTCACCCCTCCACTTT. Its translation is CASKDRGGSPLHF. V and J are TRBV9 and TRBJ1-6; 10 positions match TRBD1. The CDR3 is made up of 13 amino acids. Germline CDR1 SGDLS, CDR2 YYNGEE. J gave up 9 bases and V 6 bases, and 3 bases lay outside the gene matches.

About this clone: One end of the junction fails to match germline, which may point to a read error. The gene calls are TRBV7-3 and TRBJ2-7, with TRBD2 identical over 11 bases. The CDR3 sequence is 14 residues long. The germline CDR1 and CDR2 sequences are SGHTA and FQGTGA. The CDR3 region is CASSLTSGSYEQYF. The CDR3 DNA sequence: TGTGCCAGCAGCCTAACTAGCGGGAGTTACGAGCAGTACTTC.

The chain is built from TRBV25-1 and TRBJ2-3, with D maybe TRBD1 (6 bases). Germline assignment: CDR1 MGHDK and CDR2 SYGVNS. Trimming pared 3 bases from V and 8 bases from J, leaving 24 bases between. This CDR3 contains 17 residues. CDR3 sequence reads: CASSDYPGHIDVGTQYF. CDR3 coding DNA: TGTGCCAGCAGTGACTACCCGGGACATATAGATGTCGGTACGCAGTATTTT.

This clone has a single count. V is TRBV4-1 and J is TRBJ2-7, with D maybe TRBD2 (5 bases). Germline V gene data show CDR1 as MGHRA and CDR2 as YSYEKL. V dropped 0 bases and J dropped 10 bases, with 13 bases sitting between them. The CDR3 contains 13 residues. The CDR3 spells CASSQDRGSDQYF. The CDR3 DNA follows: TGCGCCAGCAGCCAAGATAGAGGGTCGGATCAGTACTTC.

This clone appeared once. This chain joins TRBV2 and TRBJ2-2; 8 nucleotides line up with TRBD2. The ends lost 2 bases at V and 4 bases at J; junction bases unmatched: 3. The CDR3 consists of 15 residues. The germline gives CDR1 SNHLY, CDR2 FYNNEI. DNA for the CDR3: TGTGCCAGCAGTGAAACGGGAGGGGTCACCGGGGAGCTGTTTTTT. Amino acids: CASSETGGVTGELFF. Complete variable domain (other parts from reference TRBV2 and TRBJ2-2): EPEVTQTPSHQVTQMGQEVILRCVPISNHLYFYWYRQILGQKVEFLVSFYNNEISEKSEIFDDQFSVERPDGSNFTLKIRSTKLEDSAMYFCASSETGGVTGELFFGEGSRLTVL.

This chain connects TRBV19 to TRBJ2-2; TRBD2 is a possible D gene (6 bases). The CDR3 sequence is 14 residues long. The germline CDR1 and CDR2 sequences are LNHDA and SQIVND (reference sequence). Trimming pared 6 bases from V and 1 base from J, leaving 9 bases between. CDR3: CASSEGLNTGELFF. The CDR3 DNA follows: TGTGCCAGTAGCGAGGGACTGAACACCGGGGAGCTGTTTTTT. The variable domain in full, with the rest retrieved from reference TRBV19 and TRBJ2-2, is DGGITQSPKYLFRKEGQNVTLSCEQNLNHDAMYWYRQDPGQGLRLIYYSQIVNDFQKGDIAEGYSVSREKKESFPLTVTSAQKNPTAFYLCASSEGLNTGELFFGEGSRLTVL.

V and J are TRBV7-3 and TRBJ2-2, with D tentatively TRBD2 (6 bases). In germline, CDR1 is SGHTA, CDR2 FQGTGA. The CDR3 loop spans 16 amino acids. V gave up 5 bases and J gave up 6 bases, with 19 bases separating them. The CDR3 DNA reads as TGTGCCAGCAGCCTAAAGGGCGGGGATTGGGCCGGGGAGCTGTTTTTT. Its protein product is CASSLKGGDWAGELFF.

The chain employs TRBV27 and TRBJ1-5; TRBD1 agrees at 7 bases. The CDR3 covers 14 residues. The ends lost 6 bases at V and 1 base at J; junction bases unmatched: 3. The germline CDR1 and CDR2 sequences are MNHEY and SMNVEV (reference sequence). Here the CDR3 reads CASSWGQSNQPQHF. CDR3 in DNA: TGTGCCAGCAGCTGGGGACAGAGCAATCAGCCCCAGCATTTT.

Only a few counts were recorded for this clone. V is TRBV9 and J is TRBJ1-2; D unresolved. CDR1 and CDR2 (germline): SGDLS, YYNGEE. The CDR3 contains 16 residues. Trimming took 4 bases from V and 7 from J, leaving 23 bases between them. The CDR3 sequence is CASSPSLMSVAGGYTF. The CDR3 DNA reads as TGTGCCAGCAGCCCGAGCCTCATGTCTGTTGCGGGTGGCTACACCTTC.

The V call is TRBV4-3, the J call TRBJ1-1; TRBD1 might be the D (6 bases). Trimming cost V 0 bases and J 0 bases, with 14 bases left between them. Germline values: CDR1 LGHNA, CDR2 YSLEER. The CDR3 consists of 17 residues. The CDR3 loop reads CASSQDRGGGVNTEAFF. The CDR3 DNA reads as TGCGCCAGCAGCCAAGATAGGGGGGGCGGGGTGAACACTGAAGCTTTCTTT.

This sequence joins TRBV9 and TRBJ2-1; TRBD1 is a possible D gene (6 bases). The germline V gene encodes CDR1 SGDLS and CDR2 YYNGEE. CDR3 length equals 14 residues. Trimming took 4 bases from V and 3 from J, leaving 11 bases between them. The CDR3 sequence is CASSPVQGYNEQFF. DNA for the CDR3: TGTGCCAGCAGCCCGGTACAGGGCTACAATGAGCAGTTCTTC.

The V call is TRBV27, the J call TRBJ2-7, with 10 positions matching TRBD2. The CDR3 has 15 amino acids. Germline V gene sequence: CDR1 MNHEY, CDR2 SMNVEV (reference sequence). V gave up 2 bases and J gave up 2 bases; unmatched junction bases: 3. This CDR3 reads CASSLAAGGTYEQYF. CDR3 in DNA: TGTGCCAGCAGTTTAGCAGCGGGGGGGACCTACGAGCAGTACTTC.

In the case of this clone: A read error may produce the germline difference seen at one junction end. The chain employs TRBV7-6 and TRBJ2-3, with TRBD1 as a possible D gene (6 bases). Germline loops: CDR1 SGHVS, CDR2 FNYEAQ. The CDR3 is made up of 11 amino acids. The CDR3 nucleotides are TGTGCCAGCAGCTCAGGGACACCCCAAGTATTT. Protein: CASSSGTPQVF.

The chain couples TRBV6-5 to TRBJ1-1; perhaps TRBD1 as D (6 bases). Germline V gene data show CDR1 as MNHEY and CDR2 as SVGAGI. The CDR3 extends over 15 amino acids. V was trimmed by 4 bases and J by 1 base, leaving 13 bases between them. CDR3 in DNA: TGTGCCAGCAGTTCCCCGGGACAAAGGAACACTGAAGCTTTCTTT. It codes for CASSSPGQRNTEAFF.

The V call is TRBV15, the J call TRBJ2-1; 10 nucleotides agree with TRBD2. CDR1 is LNHNV and CDR2 is YYDKDF in the germline V gene (reference sequence). The CDR3 totals 14 residues. J was trimmed by 8 bases and V by 6 bases; bases with no gene match: 7. The CDR3 loop is CATSTSGGDDEQFF. For the CDR3, the DNA is TGTGCCACCAGTACAAGCGGGGGGGATGATGAGCAGTTCTTC. The complete variable domain, with remaining parts taken from reference TRBV15 and TRBJ2-1, reads DAMVIQNPRYQVTQFGKPVTLSCSQTLNHNVMYWYQQKSSQAPKLLFHYYDKDFNNEADTPDNFQSRRPNTSFCFLDIRSPGLGDTAMYLCATSTSGGDDEQFFGPGTRLTVL.

The genes are TRBV4-1 and TRBJ1-1; the D is unclear. Trimming took off 1 base at V and 0 bases at J, with 6 bases between the two ends. The CDR3 sequence is 14 residues long. The germline gives CDR1 MGHRA, CDR2 YSYEKL. The CDR3 coding sequence is TGCGCCAGCAGCCAAGTGGCTTTGAACACTGAAGCTTTCTTT. This translates into CASSQVALNTEAFF.

The CDR3 bases are TGTGCCAGCAGTATCGGGACAGAGGTCTACGAGCAGTACTTC. This gives the protein CASSIGTEVYEQYF. The V call is TRBV6-5, the J call TRBJ2-7, with TRBD1 matching 7 bases. There are 14 residues in the CDR3. CDR1 and CDR2 from the germline V gene are MNHEY and SVGAGI. V shed 5 bases, J shed 3 bases, and the junction held 7 bases outside the gene matches.

The V gene is TRBV5-6, the J gene TRBJ2-1, with TRBD1 as a possible D gene (5 bases). CDR3 length equals 15 residues. Trimming stripped 2 bases from V and 0 bases from J, with 9 bases between. The V gene's germline CDR1 is SGHDT and CDR2 YYEEEE. The CDR3 nucleotides read TGTGCCAGCAGCTTAGGCAGGGCCTCCTACAATGAGCAGTTCTTC. As protein: CASSLGRASYNEQFF.

V is TRBV6-1 and J is TRBJ2-5, with D possibly being TRBD2 (5 bases). Germline CDR1 reads MNHNS; CDR2 reads SASEGT. The CDR3 extends over 12 amino acids. V was clipped by 7 bases and J by 5 bases, with 11 bases between them. The CDR3 DNA is TGTGCCAGCATAGAGGGCAGTGAGACCCAGTACTTC. It codes for CASIEGSETQYF.

The sample holds a few counts of this clone. V usage is TRBV5-6 and J usage is TRBJ1-4; 7 positions agree with TRBD1. The CDR3 covers 15 residues. The germline CDR1 and CDR2 sequences are SGHDT and YYEEEE. After removal of 0 bases from V and 8 bases from J, the junction contained 7 bases not matched to a gene. The CDR3 protein is CASSLGTGVGEKLFF. In nucleotides, the CDR3 is TGTGCCAGCAGCTTGGGAACAGGGGTAGGGGAAAAACTGTTTTTT.

The chain carries TRBV7-6 and TRBJ2-6, with TRBD2 matching 8 bases. The CDR3 is made up of 21 amino acids. The J segment lost 0 bases and the V segment lost 5 bases, leaving 18 bases of the junction unmatched. Per the germline V gene, CDR1 is SGHVS and CDR2 is FNYEAQ. Here the CDR3 DNA reads TGTGCCAGCAGCGATTCTACCTGGGGGGCGGGGGGCCTCTCTGGGGCCAACGTCCTGACTTTC. Protein product: CASSDSTWGAGGLSGANVLTF. Complete variable domain (other parts from reference TRBV7-6 and TRBJ2-6): GAGVSQSPRYKVTKRGQDVALRCDPISGHVSLYWYRQALGQGPEFLTYFNYEAQQDKSGLPNDRFSAERPEGSISTLTIQRTEQRDSAMYRCASSDSTWGAGGLSGANVLTFGAGSRLTVL.

The V and J genes are TRBV7-9 and TRBJ2-7; a possible D gene is TRBD1 (6 bases). CDR1 is SEHNR and CDR2 is FQNEAQ in the germline V gene (reference sequence). V was trimmed by 5 bases and J by 4 bases, leaving 12 bases between them. CDR3 length: 13 amino acids. CDR3 DNA: TGTGCCAGCAGCGACACAGGGTTTTACGAGCAGTACTTC. As protein: CASSDTGFYEQYF. The full variable domain, in which reference TRBV7-9 and TRBJ2-7 provide the parts outside the CDR3, is DTGVSQNPRHKITKRGQNVTFRCDPISEHNRLYWYRQTLGQGPEFLTYFQNEAQLEKSRLLSDRFSAERPKGSFSTLEIQRTEQGDSAMYLCASSDTGFYEQYFGPGTRLTVT.

This chain joins TRBV19 and TRBJ1-4; weak D call: TRBD1 (5 bases). CDR1 is LNHDA and CDR2 is SQIVND in the germline V gene (reference sequence). This CDR3 is 13 amino acids long. The V end lost 5 bases, the J end lost 11 bases, and 15 bases lay between the germline ends. CDR3 in amino acids: CASSLQDRRKLFF. The DNA of the CDR3 is TGTGCCAGTAGTTTACAGGATAGGCGGAAACTGTTTTTT.

The chain recombines TRBV7-6 with TRBJ2-7, with 8 bases matching TRBD1. Looked up from germline, CDR1 is SGHVS and CDR2 is FNYEAQ. This CDR3 is 15 amino acids long. V lost 4 bases, J lost 7 bases, and 12 bases stayed unmatched. CDR3 in DNA: TGTGCCAGCAGCTCCTGGGCGACAGGGGATGGAGAGCAGTACTTC. It specifies CASSSWATGDGEQYF.

The gene calls are TRBV13 and TRBJ2-7; 7 bases map to TRBD1. CDR3 size: 13 residues. The germline V gene has CDR1 PRHDT and CDR2 FYEKMQ (reference sequence). Unmatched junction bases numbered 6, after V lost 4 bases and J lost 6 bases. The CDR3 DNA reads as TGTGCCAGCAGCTCAACCGACAGGGCCGAGCAGTACTTC. Amino acids: CASSSTDRAEQYF. The variable domain in full, with the rest retrieved from reference TRBV13 and TRBJ2-7, is AAGVIQSPRHLIKEKRETATLKCYPIPRHDTVYWYQQGPGQDPQFLISFYEKMQSDKGSIPDRFSAQQFSDYHSELNMSSLELGDSALYFCASSSTDRAEQYFGPGTRLTVT.